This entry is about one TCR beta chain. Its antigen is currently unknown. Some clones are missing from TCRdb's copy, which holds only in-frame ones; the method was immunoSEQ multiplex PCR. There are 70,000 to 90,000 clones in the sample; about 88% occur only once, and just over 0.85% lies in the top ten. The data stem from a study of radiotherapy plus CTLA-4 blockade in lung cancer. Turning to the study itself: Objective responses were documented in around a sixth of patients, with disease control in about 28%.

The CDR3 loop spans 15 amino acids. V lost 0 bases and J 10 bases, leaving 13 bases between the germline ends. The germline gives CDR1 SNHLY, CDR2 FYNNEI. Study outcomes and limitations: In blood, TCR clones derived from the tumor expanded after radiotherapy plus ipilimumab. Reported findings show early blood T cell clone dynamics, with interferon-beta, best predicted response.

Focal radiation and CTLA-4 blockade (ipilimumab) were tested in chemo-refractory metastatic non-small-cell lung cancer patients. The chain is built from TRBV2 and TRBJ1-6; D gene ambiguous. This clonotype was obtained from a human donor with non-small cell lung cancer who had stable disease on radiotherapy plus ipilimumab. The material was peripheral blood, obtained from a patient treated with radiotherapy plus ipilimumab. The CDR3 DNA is TGTGCCAGCAGTGAAGCGGTAGGTGGGGTATCACCCCTCCACTTT. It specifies CASSEAVGGVSPLHF.